Below, 21 T cell receptor beta chains from the same sample are listed, as sequenced in a study of blood T cell repertoires in COVID-19. The method was immunoSEQ multiplex PCR; TCRdb's version includes in-frame clones alone and lacks a portion of them. The sample lists 250,000 to 300,000 clones; 86% were seen once. Sequencing was done on a sample of PBMCs or T cells enriched from blood (not recorded which). The receptors were sampled from a man younger than 35 who had recovered from COVID-19.

This chain connects TRBV27 to TRBJ1-5, with D perhaps matching TRBD1 (5 bases). V was shortened by 3 bases and J by 3 bases, with 9 bases between the two germline ends. The CDR3 covers 14 residues. The germline gives CDR1 MNHEY, CDR2 SMNVEV (reference sequence). CDR3 sequence reads: CASSFAGNNQPQHF. The CDR3 DNA sequence: TGTGCCAGCAGTTTCGCAGGGAACAATCAGCCCCAGCATTTT.

The V and J genes are TRBV3-1 (or the pseudogene TRBV3-2) and TRBJ1-6; D gene unclear. Germline CDR1 is LGHDT and CDR2 is YNNKEL (reference sequence). This CDR3 contains 15 residues. V was pared by 1 base and J by 8 bases, with 12 bases between. The CDR3 reads CASSQGVTADSPLHF. CDR3 bases: TGTGCCAGCAGCCAAGGAGTAACCGCTGATTCACCCCTCCACTTT.

The chain has TRBV7-9 and TRBJ2-7; no clear D. This CDR3 comprises 12 residues. The V gene lost 2 bases and the J gene lost 2 bases, with 4 bases spanning the gap. CDR1 is SEHNR and CDR2 is FQNEAQ in the germline V gene (reference sequence). The CDR3 here is CASSLNTYEQYF. The CDR3 bases are TGTGCCAGCAGCTTAAACACCTACGAGCAGTACTTC.

The chain carries TRBV28 and TRBJ2-5, with TRBD2 as a possible D gene (5 bases). V lost 3 bases, J lost 2 bases, and 13 bases lay in between. CDR1 and CDR2 (germline): MDHEN, SYDVKM. The CDR3 has 15 residues. CDR3 protein: CASSFVGRGQETQYF. DNA for the CDR3: TGTGCCAGCAGTTTTGTTGGTCGGGGTCAAGAGACCCAGTACTTC. Full variable domain (outside the CDR3, taken from reference TRBV28 and TRBJ2-5): DVKVTQSSRYLVKRTGEKVFLECVQDMDHENMFWYRQDPGLGLRLIYFSYDVKMKEKGDIPEGYSVSREKKERFSLILESASTNQTSMYLCASSFVGRGQETQYFGPGTRLLVL.

V is TRBV7-9 and J is TRBJ1-2; D perhaps matches TRBD1 (5 bases). The CDR3 extends over 18 amino acids. Germline values: CDR1 SEHNR, CDR2 FQNEAQ (reference sequence). Trimming shortened V by 2 bases and J by 5 bases, and 24 bases separated the two germline ends. The CDR3 DNA reads as TGTGCCAGCAGCTTAACGTTTCATTCGGCGACAGTAAATTATGGCTACACCTTC. Protein sequence: CASSLTFHSATVNYGYTF.

This chain uses TRBV2 with TRBJ1-5; no clear D. V was trimmed by 6 bases and J by 0 bases, leaving 9 bases between them. Germline-derived CDR1 and CDR2 are SNHLY and FYNNEI. The CDR3 spans 14 residues. CDR3 residues: CASSAWSSNQPQHF. The CDR3 nucleotides read TGTGCCAGCAGCGCTTGGAGTAGCAATCAGCCCCAGCATTTT.

The rearrangement uses TRBV11-2 and TRBJ2-5; TRBD2 matches 7 bases. Trimming at V came to 0 bases and at J to 11 bases, leaving 6 bases not matched to a gene. Per the germline V gene, CDR1 is SGHAT and CDR2 is FQNNGV. The length of the CDR3 is 13 residues. The CDR3 loop is CASSLDLAEGQYF. CDR3 in DNA: TGTGCCAGCAGCTTAGATCTAGCGGAGGGGCAGTACTTC.

J is TRBJ2-5 and V is TRBV5-4; possibly TRBD2 for D (7 bases). This CDR3 spans 16 amino acids. The germline V gene encodes CDR1 SGHNT and CDR2 YYREEE (reference sequence). Trimming took 0 bases from V and 0 from J, leaving 12 bases between them. The CDR3 sequence: CASSLVGGEYQETQYF. CDR3 nucleotide sequence: TGTGCCAGCAGCTTGGTAGGGGGGGAATACCAAGAGACCCAGTACTTC.

The rearrangement uses TRBV4-1 and TRBJ1-6; 12 bases map to TRBD1. This CDR3 is 19 amino acids long. Germline loops: CDR1 MGHRA, CDR2 YSYEKL. The ends lost 5 bases at V and 7 bases at J; junction bases unmatched: 15. CDR3 nucleotide sequence: TGCGCCAGCAGCTCGTATCCGGGACAGGGGGCGCCAGGGAATTCACCCCTCCACTTT. This gives the protein CASSSYPGQGAPGNSPLHF.

J is TRBJ1-4 and V is TRBV28; 7 bases line up with TRBD1. The length of the CDR3 is 18 residues. V dropped 5 bases and J dropped 4; count of bases not matched to a gene: 16. The germline CDR1 and CDR2 sequences are MDHEN and SYDVKM. The DNA of the CDR3 is TGTGCCAGCAGTACAAACAGGGGATCCGCTCTAGATAATGAAAAACTGTTTTTT. Residues: CASSTNRGSALDNEKLFF.

This rearrangement joins TRBV2 to TRBJ2-2, with 10 bases identical to TRBD1. The J segment lost 6 bases and the V segment lost 6 bases, leaving 7 bases of the junction unmatched. CDR1 and CDR2 (germline): SNHLY, FYNNEI. CDR3 length equals 15 residues. The CDR3 spells CASSLTGGPAGELFF. Written as DNA, the CDR3 is TGTGCCAGCAGCTTGACAGGGGGCCCTGCCGGGGAGCTGTTTTTT.

The rearrangement joins TRBV9 to TRBJ2-7, with 9 bases matching TRBD1. V shed 2 bases and J 6 bases; nucleotides not matched to a gene: 6. Germline CDR1 SGDLS, CDR2 YYNGEE. CDR3 size: 14 residues. CDR3 sequence: CASSVGGTGTEQYF. CDR3 nucleotide sequence: TGTGCCAGCAGCGTTGGGGGGACAGGGACCGAGCAGTACTTC.

This rearrangement joins TRBV19 to TRBJ1-4; 8 nucleotides match TRBD1. This CDR3 is built from 16 residues. Per the germline V gene, CDR1 is LNHDA and CDR2 is SQIVND (reference sequence). The junction had 11 bases not matched to a gene; V was cut back by 5 bases and J by 6 bases. CDR3 in amino acids: CASSPGTGPYDEKLFF. The CDR3 DNA is TGTGCCAGTAGTCCCGGGACAGGCCCCTATGATGAAAAACTGTTTTTT.

The chain has TRBV5-5 and TRBJ1-1, with D possibly matching TRBD1 (6 bases). The CDR3 spans 14 residues. CDR1 and CDR2 from the germline V gene are SGHKS and YYEKEE (reference sequence). Between the trimmed V and J ends, which lost 4 bases and 3 bases, there was a span of 13 bases. The CDR3 loop reads CASSAREGDTEAFF. Here the CDR3 DNA reads TGTGCCAGCAGCGCAAGAGAGGGGGACACTGAAGCTTTCTTT.

The chain links TRBV14 to TRBJ1-1, with unresolved D. The CDR3 consists of 13 residues. The germline V gene encodes CDR1 SGHDN and CDR2 FVKESK. The V and J ends lost 1 base and 1 base respectively, with 4 bases between them. Written as DNA, the CDR3 is TGTGCCAGCAGCCAAGGGAGGAACACTGAAGCTTTCTTT. Translated, it gives CASSQGRNTEAFF.

A word on this clone: Other DNA sequences from this sample encode an identical CDR3 as well. The chain couples TRBV18 to TRBJ2-5, with 8 bases matching TRBD1. V lost 3 bases, J lost 1 base, and 1 base stayed unmatched. From germline, CDR1 is KGHSH and CDR2 LQKENI. This CDR3 spans 14 amino acids. CDR3 nucleotide sequence: TGTGCCAGCTCACCTGGGACAGGCCAAGAGACCCAGTACTTC. Amino acid sequence: CASSPGTGQETQYF.

The chain couples TRBV5-1 to TRBJ1-3; D is undetermined. From germline, CDR1 is SGHRS and CDR2 YFSETQ. Trimming pared 5 bases from V and 0 bases from J, leaving 12 bases between. The CDR3 has 15 residues. CDR3 sequence (DNA): TGCGCCAGCAGTCCGGGGAGTTACTCTGGAAACACCATATATTTT. This encodes CASSPGSYSGNTIYF.

This clone has a single count. This chain links TRBV11-2 with TRBJ2-7; 8 nucleotides agree with TRBD2. V gave up 2 bases and J gave up 5 bases; unmatched junction bases: 8. The CDR3 length is 15 residues. Germline values: CDR1 SGHAT, CDR2 FQNNGV. The CDR3 coding sequence is TGTGCCAGCAGCTTAAATCTCTACGGGAGGGACGAGCAGTACTTC. The encoded protein is CASSLNLYGRDEQYF.

The chain combines TRBV7-6 with TRBJ2-7; 11 bases align to TRBD2. Germline V gene data show CDR1 as SGHVS and CDR2 as FNYEAQ. The junction had 4 bases not matched to a gene; V was cut back by 1 base and J by 5 bases. The CDR3 spans 15 residues. DNA of the CDR3: TGTGCCAGCAGCTTAGGCACTAGCGGGGGCCACGAGCAGTACTTC. Translated, it gives CASSLGTSGGHEQYF.

This clone was seen a handful of times. The J gene is TRBJ2-1, the V gene TRBV5-1; 8 nucleotides agree with TRBD1. CDR1 is SGHRS, CDR2 YFSETQ, per germline. The CDR3 is 14 amino acids. With 4 bases clipped from V and 10 bases from J, the junction kept 10 bases outside the gene matches. The CDR3 DNA sequence: TGCGCCAGCAGCAGCAGGACAGGGCTAGGGGAGCAGTTCTTC. Translated, it gives CASSSRTGLGEQFF.

The chain joins TRBV29-1 to TRBJ1-4, with a tentative D call TRBD1 (5 bases). CDR3 length equals 13 residues. The germline gives CDR1 SQVTM, CDR2 ANQGSEA. Trimming pared 7 bases from V and 4 bases from J, leaving 13 bases between. CDR3 residues: CSAHGGDNEKLFF. In DNA form, the CDR3 reads TGCAGCGCCCACGGAGGGGATAATGAAAAACTGTTTTTT.